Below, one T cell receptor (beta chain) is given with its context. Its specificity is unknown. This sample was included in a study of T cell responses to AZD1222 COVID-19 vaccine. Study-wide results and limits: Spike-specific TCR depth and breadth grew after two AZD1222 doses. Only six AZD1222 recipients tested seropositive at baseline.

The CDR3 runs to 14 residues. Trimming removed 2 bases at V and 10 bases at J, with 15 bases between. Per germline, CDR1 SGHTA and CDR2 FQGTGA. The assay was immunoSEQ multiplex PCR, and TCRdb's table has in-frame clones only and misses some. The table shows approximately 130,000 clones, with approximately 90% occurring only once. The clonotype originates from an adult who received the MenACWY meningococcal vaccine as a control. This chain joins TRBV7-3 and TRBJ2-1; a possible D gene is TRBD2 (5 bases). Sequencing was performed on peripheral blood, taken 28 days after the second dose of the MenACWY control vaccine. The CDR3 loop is CASSLRTRYGEQFF. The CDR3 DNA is TGTGCCAGCAGCTTACGGACTCGGTATGGGGAGCAGTTCTTC.